Listed here is a single TCR beta chain. Treatment in this sample: some 20 received Ad26.COV2.S at low or high dose, single or two shots; roughly five received placebo; per-sample allocation not given. At day 63 after the first vaccine or placebo injection, samples were drawn. Germline assignment: CDR1 SGHTA and CDR2 FQGNSA. V lost 0 bases to trimming and J lost 5 bases, with 2 bases between them. This CDR3 comprises 12 residues. Repertoires were generated with immunoSEQ multiplex PCR, while TCRdb's copy carries only in-frame clones and drops some. The sample has approximately 500,000 clones, approximately 90% seen once. This specimen belongs to a study of Ad26.COV2.S vaccination and SARS-CoV-2 variants.

This TCR derives from a person between 18 and 60 years old who received the Ad26.COV2.S COVID-19 vaccine or a placebo. The chain uses TRBV7-2 and TRBJ1-3; no clear D. Specimen: peripheral blood, collected in a trial of Ad26.COV2.S vaccine versus placebo. CDR3: CASSLARNTIYF. Here the CDR3 DNA reads TGTGCCAGCAGCTTAGCACGAAACACCATATATTTT.